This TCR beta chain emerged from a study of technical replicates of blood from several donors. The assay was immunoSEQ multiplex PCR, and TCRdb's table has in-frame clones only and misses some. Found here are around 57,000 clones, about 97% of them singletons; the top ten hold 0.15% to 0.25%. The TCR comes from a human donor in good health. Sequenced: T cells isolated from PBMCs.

The CDR3 DNA reads TGCAGCGTAAGAGGGACAGGGAGCGCTGAAGCTTTCTTT. It translates to CSVRGTGSAEAFF. The chain uses TRBV29-1 and TRBJ1-1; TRBD1 matches at 9 bases. Germline V gene sequence: CDR1 SQVTM, CDR2 ANQGSEA. CDR3 length: 13 residues. The V segment lost 6 bases and the J segment 6 bases; nucleotides outside the gene matches: 8.